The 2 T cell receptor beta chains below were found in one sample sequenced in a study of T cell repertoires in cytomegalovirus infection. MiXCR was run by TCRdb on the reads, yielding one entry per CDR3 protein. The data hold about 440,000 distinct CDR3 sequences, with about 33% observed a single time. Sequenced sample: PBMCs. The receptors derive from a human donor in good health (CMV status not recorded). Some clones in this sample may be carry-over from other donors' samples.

In DNA form, the CDR3 reads TGTGCCAGCAGCCTCCGACGACAGGGATCCGAGACCCAGTACTTC. Protein product: CASSLRRQGSETQYF. V and J are TRBV7-9 and TRBJ2-5; 7 bases are a match to TRBD1. V was pared by 5 bases and J by 5 bases, with 11 bases of the junction left unmatched. The CDR3 has 15 amino acids. CDR1 is SEHNR and CDR2 is FQNEAQ in the germline V gene (reference sequence).

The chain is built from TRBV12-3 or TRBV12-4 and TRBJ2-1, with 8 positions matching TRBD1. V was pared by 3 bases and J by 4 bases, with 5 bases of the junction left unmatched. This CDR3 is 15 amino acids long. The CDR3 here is CASSFSQGAYNEQFF. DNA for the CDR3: TGTGCCAGCAGTTTCTCCCAGGGGGCTTACAATGAGCAGTTCTTC.